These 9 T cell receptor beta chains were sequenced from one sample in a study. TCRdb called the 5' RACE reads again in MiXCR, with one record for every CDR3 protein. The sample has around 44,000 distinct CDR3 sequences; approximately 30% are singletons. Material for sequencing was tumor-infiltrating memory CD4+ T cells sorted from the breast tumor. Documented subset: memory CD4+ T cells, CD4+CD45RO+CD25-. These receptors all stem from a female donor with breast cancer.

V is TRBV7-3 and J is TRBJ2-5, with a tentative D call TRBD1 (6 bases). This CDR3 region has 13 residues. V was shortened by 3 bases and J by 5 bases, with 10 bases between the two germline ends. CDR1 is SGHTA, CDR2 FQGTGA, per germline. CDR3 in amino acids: CASSLGAWETQYF. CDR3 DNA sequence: TGTGCCAGCAGCTTGGGGGCTTGGGAGACCCAGTACTTC.

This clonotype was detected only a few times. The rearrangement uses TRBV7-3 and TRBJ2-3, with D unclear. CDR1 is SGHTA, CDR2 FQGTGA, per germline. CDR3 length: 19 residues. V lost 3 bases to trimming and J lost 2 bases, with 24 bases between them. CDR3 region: CASSFKPVARTGHTDTQYF. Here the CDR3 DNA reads TGTGCCAGCAGCTTTAAGCCGGTCGCCCGAACCGGCCACACAGATACGCAGTATTTT.

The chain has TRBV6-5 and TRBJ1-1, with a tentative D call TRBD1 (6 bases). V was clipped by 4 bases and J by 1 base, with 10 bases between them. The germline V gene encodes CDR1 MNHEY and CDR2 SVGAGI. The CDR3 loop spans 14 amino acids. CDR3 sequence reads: CASSSGQPNTEAFF. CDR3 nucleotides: TGTGCCAGCAGTTCCGGACAGCCGAACACTGAAGCTTTCTTT.

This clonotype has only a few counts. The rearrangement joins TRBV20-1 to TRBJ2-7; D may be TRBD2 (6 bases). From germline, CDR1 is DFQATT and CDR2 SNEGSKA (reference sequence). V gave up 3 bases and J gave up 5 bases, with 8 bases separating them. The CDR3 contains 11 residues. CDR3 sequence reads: CSASGSDEQYF. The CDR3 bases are TGCAGTGCTAGCGGGAGTGACGAGCAGTACTTC.

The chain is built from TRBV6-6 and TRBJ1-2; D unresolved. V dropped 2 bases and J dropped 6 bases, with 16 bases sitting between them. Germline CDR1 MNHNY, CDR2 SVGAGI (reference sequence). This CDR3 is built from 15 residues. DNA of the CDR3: TGTGCCAGCAGTTACGAGCCAGGTCGGGAGGATGGCTACACCTTC. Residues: CASSYEPGREDGYTF.

The CDR3 sequence: CASSSSGGAYNEQFF. CDR3 coding DNA: TGTGCCAGCAGTTCTAGCGGGGGGGCCTACAATGAGCAGTTCTTC. J is TRBJ2-1 and V is TRBV6-5, with 12 bases lining up with TRBD2. V shed 4 bases and J 2 bases; nucleotides not matched to a gene: 0. Germline V gene data show CDR1 as MNHEY and CDR2 as SVGAGI. This CDR3 is built from 15 residues.

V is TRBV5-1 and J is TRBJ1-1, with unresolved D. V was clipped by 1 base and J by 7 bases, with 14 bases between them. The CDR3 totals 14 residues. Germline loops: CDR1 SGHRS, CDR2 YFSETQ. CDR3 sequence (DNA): TGCGCCAGCAGCTTGCGAGGAGGGCGGGATGAAGCTTTCTTT. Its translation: CASSLRGGRDEAFF.

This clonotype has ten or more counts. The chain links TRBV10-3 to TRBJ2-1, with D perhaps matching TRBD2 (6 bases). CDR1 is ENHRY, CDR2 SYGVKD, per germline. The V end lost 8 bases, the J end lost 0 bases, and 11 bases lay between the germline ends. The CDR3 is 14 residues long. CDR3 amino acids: CAIWAGSSYNEQFF. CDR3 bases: TGTGCCATCTGGGCGGGGAGCTCCTACAATGAGCAGTTCTTC.

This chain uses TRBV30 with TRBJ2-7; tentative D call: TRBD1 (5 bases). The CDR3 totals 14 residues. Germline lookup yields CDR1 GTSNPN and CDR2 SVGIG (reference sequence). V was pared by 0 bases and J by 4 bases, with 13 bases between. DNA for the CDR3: TGTGCCTGGAGTGTACCAGGGTTGGGGTACGAGCAGTACTTC. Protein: CAWSVPGLGYEQYF.